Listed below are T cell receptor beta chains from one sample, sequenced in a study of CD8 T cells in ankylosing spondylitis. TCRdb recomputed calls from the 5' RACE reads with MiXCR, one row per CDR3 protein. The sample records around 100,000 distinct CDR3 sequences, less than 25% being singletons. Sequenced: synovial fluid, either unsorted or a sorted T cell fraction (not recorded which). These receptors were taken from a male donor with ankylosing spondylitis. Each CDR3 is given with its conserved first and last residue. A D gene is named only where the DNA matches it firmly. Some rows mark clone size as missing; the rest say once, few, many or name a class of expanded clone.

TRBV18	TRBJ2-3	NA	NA	CASSPPGADTQYF	TGTGCCAGCTCACCACCTGGGGCAGATACGCAGTATTTT
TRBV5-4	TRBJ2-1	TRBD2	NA	CASRGTSGSYNEQFF	TGTGCCAGCAGAGGGACTAGCGGGTCCTACAATGAGCAGTTCTTC
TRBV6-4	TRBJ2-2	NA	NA	CASSPGHNTGELFF	TGTGCCAGCAGCCCTGGACACAACACCGGGGAGCTGTTTTTT
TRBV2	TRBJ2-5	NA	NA	CASSETIETQYF	TGTGCCAGCAGTGAGACCATAGAGACCCAGTACTTC
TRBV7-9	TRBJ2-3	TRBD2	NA	CASSPRTSGAGDTQYF	TGTGCCAGCAGCCCCCGGACTAGCGGAGCAGGGGATACGCAGTATTTT
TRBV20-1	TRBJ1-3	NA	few	CSAKDSGNTIYF	TGCAGTGCAAAAGACTCTGGAAACACCATATATTTT
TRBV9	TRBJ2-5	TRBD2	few	CASSPSGGESRETQYF	TGTGCCAGCAGCCCATCGGGGGGGGAGAGTAGAGAGACCCAGTACTTC
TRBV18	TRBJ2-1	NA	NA	CASSPRGMGEDEQFF	TGTGCCAGCTCACCAAGGGGTATGGGAGAGGATGAGCAGTTCTTC
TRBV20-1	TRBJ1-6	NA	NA	CSARGEPYNSPLHF	TGCAGTGCTAGGGGGGAGCCCTATAATTCACCCCTCCACTTT
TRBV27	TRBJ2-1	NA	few	CASTSRGGASYNEQFF	TGTGCCAGCACTTCCCGGGGCGGAGCCTCCTACAATGAGCAGTTCTTC
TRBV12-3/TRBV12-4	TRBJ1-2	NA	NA	CASSTLNLGGQDYGYTF	TGTGCCAGCAGTACTTTAAATCTCGGGGGGCAGGACTATGGCTACACCTTC
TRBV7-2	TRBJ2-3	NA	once	CASSLKTDTQYF	TGTGCCAGCAGCCTTAAAACAGATACGCAGTATTTT
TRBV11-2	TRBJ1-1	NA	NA	CASSLNSQVPDTEAFF	TGTGCCAGCAGCTTAAATTCACAGGTACCGGACACTGAAGCTTTCTTT
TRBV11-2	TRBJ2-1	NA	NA	CASSFAGSYNEQFF	TGTGCCAGCAGCTTCGCGGGATCCTACAATGAGCAGTTCTTC
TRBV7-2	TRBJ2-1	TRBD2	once	CASSSSGRVDEQFF	TGTGCCAGCAGCTCTAGCGGGAGGGTGGATGAGCAGTTCTTC
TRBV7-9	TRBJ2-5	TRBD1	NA	CASSPGTGGEETQYF	TGTGCCAGCAGCCCCGGGACAGGGGGTGAGGAGACCCAGTACTTC
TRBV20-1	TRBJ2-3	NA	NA	CSASGADTQYF	TGCAGTGCTAGCGGGGCAGATACGCAGTATTTT
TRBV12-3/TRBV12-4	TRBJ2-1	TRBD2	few	CASSYAGGRNEQFF	TGTGCCAGCAGTTATGCGGGAGGGAGGAATGAGCAGTTCTTC
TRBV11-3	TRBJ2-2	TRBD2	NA	CASTVPAGGLVGELFF	TGTGCCAGCACCGTTCCTGCGGGAGGGCTAGTCGGGGAGCTGTTTTTT
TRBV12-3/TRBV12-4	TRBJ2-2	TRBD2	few	CASSWSSGRYTGELFF	TGTGCCAGCAGTTGGAGTAGCGGGAGGTACACCGGGGAGCTGTTTTTT
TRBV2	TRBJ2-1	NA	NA	CASAGAQGRDNEQFF	TGTGCCAGCGCCGGAGCACAGGGACGCGACAATGAGCAGTTCTTC
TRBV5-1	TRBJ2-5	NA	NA	CASSWGNQETQYF	TGCGCCAGCAGCTGGGGGAACCAAGAGACCCAGTACTTC
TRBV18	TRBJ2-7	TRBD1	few	CASSPGQEPSDEQYF	TGTGCCAGCTCACCGGGACAGGAACCTTCGGACGAGCAGTACTTC
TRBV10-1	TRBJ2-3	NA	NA	CASSGEGGTDTQYF	TGCGCCAGCAGTGGAGAGGGAGGAACAGATACGCAGTATTTT
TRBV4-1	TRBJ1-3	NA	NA	CASSQQSGAQAGNTIYF	TGCGCCAGCAGCCAACAATCGGGGGCGCAGGCTGGAAACACCATATATTTT
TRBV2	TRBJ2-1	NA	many	CASSVLGNEQFF	TGTGCCAGCAGTGTATTGGGGAATGAGCAGTTCTTC
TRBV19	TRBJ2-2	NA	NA	CASSRGDTGYPGELFF	TGTGCCAGTAGTAGAGGGGACACAGGGTATCCCGGGGAGCTGTTTTTT
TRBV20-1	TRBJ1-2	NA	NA	CSARDNYGYTF	TGCAGTGCTAGAGATAACTATGGCTACACCTTC
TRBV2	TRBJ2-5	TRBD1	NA	CASSPRTGGGETQYF	TGTGCCAGCAGTCCTCGGACAGGGGGGGGAGAGACCCAGTACTTC
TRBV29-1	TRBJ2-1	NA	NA	CSVDRGANEQFF	TGCAGCGTTGATAGGGGGGCGAATGAGCAGTTCTTC
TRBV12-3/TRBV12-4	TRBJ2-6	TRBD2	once	CASSPSGPYSGANVLTF	TGTGCCAGCAGCCCTAGCGGACCATACTCTGGGGCCAACGTCCTGACTTTC
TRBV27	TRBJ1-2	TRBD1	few	CASSFRDRDYGYTF	TGTGCCAGCAGTTTCCGGGACAGGGACTATGGCTACACCTTC
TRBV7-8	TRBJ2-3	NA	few	CASSSGNTDTQYF	TGTGCCAGCAGCTCTGGGAACACAGATACGCAGTATTTT
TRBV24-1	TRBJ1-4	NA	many	CATSDRRARNEKLFF	TGTGCCACCAGTGACCGAAGGGCTCGGAATGAAAAACTGTTTTTT
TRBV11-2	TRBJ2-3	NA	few	CASSSTNTDTQYF	TGTGCCAGCAGCTCAACCAATACAGATACGCAGTATTTT
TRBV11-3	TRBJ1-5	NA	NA	CASSLLQPQHF	TGTGCCAGCAGCTTACTGCAGCCCCAGCATTTT
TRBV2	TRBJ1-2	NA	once	CSSSVLTGYGYTF	TGTTCCAGCAGTGTACTGACCGGTTATGGCTACACCTTC
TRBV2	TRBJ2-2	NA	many	CASRVDGNTGELFF	TGTGCCAGCAGAGTGGACGGGAACACCGGGGAGCTGTTTTTT
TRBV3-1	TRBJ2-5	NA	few	CASSQGGRASLKETQYF	TGTGCCAGCAGCCAAGGGGGCAGGGCATCGCTCAAAGAGACCCAGTACTTC
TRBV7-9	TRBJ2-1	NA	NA	CASSLAWARTLEQFF	TGTGCCAGCAGCTTAGCGTGGGCCAGAACACTTGAGCAGTTCTTC
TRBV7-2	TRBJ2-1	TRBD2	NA	CASSRKTSGIYNEQFF	TGTGCCAGCAGCCGAAAGACTAGCGGGATCTACAATGAGCAGTTCTTC
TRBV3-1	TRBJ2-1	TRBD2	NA	CASSLSGRNEQFF	TGTGCCAGCAGCCTGAGCGGGAGAAATGAGCAGTTCTTC
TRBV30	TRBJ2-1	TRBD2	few	CAWSSSGSSKFF	TGTGCCTGGAGTTCCAGCGGGAGTAGTAAGTTCTTC
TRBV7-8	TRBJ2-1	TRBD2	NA	CASSPFRAGSDNEQFF	TGTGCCAGCAGCCCCTTCCGAGCGGGATCTGACAATGAGCAGTTCTTC